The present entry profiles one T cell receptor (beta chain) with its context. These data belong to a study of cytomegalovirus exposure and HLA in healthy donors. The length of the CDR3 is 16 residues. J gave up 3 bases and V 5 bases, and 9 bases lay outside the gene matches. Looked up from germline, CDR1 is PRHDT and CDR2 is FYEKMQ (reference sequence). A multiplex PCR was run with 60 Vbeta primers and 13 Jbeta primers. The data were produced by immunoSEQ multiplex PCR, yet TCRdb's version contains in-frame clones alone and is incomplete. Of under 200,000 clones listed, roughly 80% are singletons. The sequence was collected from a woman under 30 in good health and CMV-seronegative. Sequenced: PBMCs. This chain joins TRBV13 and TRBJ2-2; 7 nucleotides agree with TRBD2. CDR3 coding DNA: TGTGCCAGCAGCCCCACCGAGCGGGACCACACCGGGGAGCTGTTTTTT. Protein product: CASSPTERDHTGELFF.